This is a list of T cell receptor beta chains from one sample in a study of blood T cell repertoires in COVID-19. Profiling relied on immunoSEQ multiplex PCR, and the TCRdb table lists in-frame clones only, not all of them. The sample records about 240,000 clones, roughly 80% being singletons. The sequenced material came from peripheral blood. Receptors were obtained from a woman aged 55-75 years with active or convalescent COVID-19. The CDR3 runs from the conserved cysteine through the conserved F or W. A D gene is named only where the DNA matches it firmly. Where a row states a size, it is once, few, many or the class of an expanded clone; other rows omit it.

16,.,TRBD2,TRBJ2-1,TRBV5-6,TGTGCCAGCAGCTACCAAGCGGGGGGAGTTTACAATGAGCAGTTCTTC,CASSYQAGGVYNEQFF
16,.,TRBD1,TRBJ1-2,TRBV9,TGTGCCAGCAGCGTCTTATCCGGGACAGGGGTTTACGGCTACACCTTC,CASSVLSGTGVYGYTF
17,.,.,TRBJ2-3,TRBV10-2,TGCGCCAGCAGTGAGTCGCCCCCGGGGGGCCGCACAGATACGCAGTATTTT,CASSESPPGGRTDTQYF
16,once,.,TRBJ2-2,TRBV5-1,TGCGCCAGCAGCCTCTACAGGTCCGCGAACACCGGGGAGCTGTTTTTT,CASSLYRSANTGELFF
14,.,TRBD2,TRBJ2-7,TRBV11-3,TGTGCCAGCAGAATCGGACTAGCATGGAGCGAGCAGTACTTC,CASRIGLAWSEQYF
14,.,.,TRBJ1-1,TRBV4-2,TGTGCCAGCAGCCGGGAAAGGGCGGGAACTGAAGCTTTCTTT,CASSRERAGTEAFF
13,.,.,TRBJ1-1,TRBV11-3,TGTGCCAGCAGCTTTAGTTCGGGCACTGAAGCTTTCTTT,CASSFSSGTEAFF
14,.,.,TRBJ2-7,TRBV10-3,TGTGCCATCAGGGCCGAGGGCAACTCCTACGAGCAGTACTTC,CAIRAEGNSYEQYF
15,.,TRBD1,TRBJ1-3,TRBV5-4,TGTGCCAGCAGCTTAGACAGGGTCTATGGAAACACCATATATTTT,CASSLDRVYGNTIYF
14,.,TRBD2,TRBJ2-1,TRBV7-2,TGTGCCAGCAGCGGGAGGGCCGATTTTCATGAGCAGTTCTTC,CASSGRADFHEQFF
12,.,.,TRBJ2-7,TRBV29-1,TGCAGCGTTGTGGCGGTATCATCCGAGCAGTACTTC,CSVVAVSSEQYF
18,.,TRBD1,TRBJ2-1,TRBV28,TGTGCCAGCAGTCCAAACTTGAGGACAGGGCGGTCTGAAAATGAGCAGTTCTTC,CASSPNLRTGRSENEQFF
15,.,TRBD1,TRBJ2-3,TRBV6-5,TGTGCCAGCAGTCGACAGGGGGTGGGCACAGATACGCAGTATTTT,CASSRQGVGTDTQYF
14,once,.,TRBJ1-1,TRBV28,TGTGCCAGCCGGGAGGGGAATGCTTACACTGAAGCTTTCTTT,CASREGNAYTEAFF
13,.,TRBD1,TRBJ1-5,TRBV6-5,TGTGCCAGCAGGGACAGGGTAAATCAGCCCCAGCATTTT,CASRDRVNQPQHF
12,.,.,TRBJ2-6,TRBV11-3,TGTGCCAGCCGGGGAGGGGCCAACGTCCTGACTTTC,CASRGGANVLTF
13,.,TRBD1,TRBJ2-1,TRBV29-1,TGCAGCGTTGGACAGGGGGCGAATACTGAGCAGTTCTTC,CSVGQGANTEQFF
17,.,.,TRBJ2-4,TRBV3-1/TRBV3-2,TGTGCCAGCAGCCAAGCCCCGGGGAGGAAGGCCAAAAACATTCAGTACTTC,CASSQAPGRKAKNIQYF
15,.,TRBD1,TRBJ2-5,TRBV7-6,TGTGCCAGCAGCTTGGGCAGGGGGCGTTGGGAGACCCAGTACTTC,CASSLGRGRWETQYF
14,.,.,TRBJ2-1,TRBV6-6,TGTGCCAGCAGTTACTCGGGCAGTGATAATGAGCAGTTCTTC,CASSYSGSDNEQFF
13,.,.,TRBJ2-7,TRBV7-9,TGTGCCAGCAGCACCACGGGTACCTACGAGCAGTACTTC,CASSTTGTYEQYF
15,.,.,TRBJ2-1,TRBV4-1,TGCGCCAGCAGCCAGCATGCGGAGTCCTACAATGAGCAGTTCTTC,CASSQHAESYNEQFF
11,few,.,TRBJ2-7,TRBV12-5,TGTGCTAGTGGTTTTACCTACGAGCAGTACTTC,CASGFTYEQYF
12,.,.,TRBJ2-3,TRBV14,TGTGCCAGCAGCAGGAGGACAGATACGCAGTATTTT,CASSRRTDTQYF
15,.,.,TRBJ1-4,TRBV7-6,TGTGCCAGCAGCTTAGTCCCTGCAACTAATGAAAAACTGTTTTTT,CASSLVPATNEKLFF
17,.,.,TRBJ2-3,TRBV7-8,TGTGCCAGCAGCTTAGCCCCCGACTTTGGAAGCACAGATACGCAGTATTTT,CASSLAPDFGSTDTQYF
12,.,TRBD1,TRBJ1-1,TRBV29-1,TGCAGCGTTGCTTTTGGGGACAGTGAAGCTTTCTTT,CSVAFGDSEAFF
14,.,.,TRBJ2-1,TRBV19,TGTGCCAGTAGTATAGCGGTCTCCTACAATGAGCAGTTCTTC,CASSIAVSYNEQFF
14,.,TRBD1,TRBJ1-1,TRBV30,TGTGCCTCTTCGACAGGGAACATGAACACTGAAGCTTTCTTT,CASSTGNMNTEAFF
14,.,.,TRBJ2-7,TRBV14,TGTGCCAGCAGCCAACACAGGGAAACGGCCGAGCAGTACTTC,CASSQHRETAEQYF
15,.,.,TRBJ2-7,TRBV9,TGTGCCAGCAGCATACCGGGACATATCTCCTACGAGCAGTACTTC,CASSIPGHISYEQYF
16,.,TRBD1,TRBJ1-1,TRBV5-1,TGCGCCAGCAGCTTGGCGGGGGGCCAGGGGGCGACTGAAGCTTTCTTT,CASSLAGGQGATEAFF
16,medium-sized,.,TRBJ1-5,TRBV28,TGTGCCAGCAGTTTATCTAGAGGACACCACAATCAGCCCCAGCATTTT,CASSLSRGHHNQPQHF
13,.,TRBD1,TRBJ1-1,TRBV29-1,TGCAGCGTTGGACAGGGGGATGGCACTGAAGCTTTCTTT,CSVGQGDGTEAFF
12,.,.,TRBJ1-2,TRBV2,TGTGCCAGCAGTGTAGGAGGTTATGGCTACACCTTC,CASSVGGYGYTF
15,few,.,TRBJ2-3,TRBV2,TGTGCCAGCAGTGGAATGGGCCGCAGCACAGATACGCAGTATTTT,CASSGMGRSTDTQYF
19,.,TRBD1,TRBJ1-3,TRBV6-4,TGTGCCAGCAGTGAGGAGATCACATGGACAGGAAAATCTGGAAACACCATATATTTT,CASSEEITWTGKSGNTIYF
14,.,TRBD2,TRBJ2-3,TRBV11-3,TGTGCCAGCAGCATTAGCGGGGGGGCCGATACGCAGTATTTT,CASSISGGADTQYF
18,once,TRBD1,TRBJ2-2,TRBV11-2,TGTGCCAGCAGCTTAGATCCGGGGACAGGGCGGTACACCGGGGAGCTGTTTTTT,CASSLDPGTGRYTGELFF
19,.,TRBD2,TRBJ2-1,TRBV19,TGTGCCAGTAGAGTCGGGGTTAGCGGGAGCCCACTAGGGCACAATGAGCAGTTCTTC,CASRVGVSGSPLGHNEQFF
13,.,.,TRBJ2-7,TRBV29-1,TGCAGCGCCCAGGGGACCACAACCTACGAGCAGTACTTC,CSAQGTTTYEQYF
15,.,.,TRBJ2-1,TRBV2,TGTGCCAGCAGTGAGGGAGTGCCGTCCTACAATGAGCAGTTCTTC,CASSEGVPSYNEQFF
12,.,.,TRBJ1-3,TRBV28,TGTGCCAGCCATACAGCTGGAAACACCATATATTTT,CASHTAGNTIYF
13,once,.,TRBJ1-1,TRBV15,TGTGCCACCAGCTCCCAGGCTCGGGGTGAAGCTTTCTTT,CATSSQARGEAFF
14,.,TRBD1,TRBJ2-5,TRBV5-4,TGTGCCAGCAGCACCGGACAGGTAGAAGAGACCCAGTACTTC,CASSTGQVEETQYF
16,.,TRBD2,TRBJ2-2,TRBV10-3,TGTGCCATCAGTAGACTAGCGGGGACGAACACCGGGGAGCTGTTTTTT,CAISRLAGTNTGELFF
12,.,.,TRBJ2-5,TRBV2,TGTGCCAGCCGGGGGGCCGATGGGACCCAGTACTTC,CASRGADGTQYF
15,.,TRBD2,TRBJ2-1,TRBV7-9,TGTGCCAGCAGCCTCCCGGGACTAGACTACAATGAGCAGTTCTTC,CASSLPGLDYNEQFF
17,.,.,TRBJ2-3,TRBV27,TGTGCCAGCAGCCTCGTCTGGGGCGGTACGTACACAGATACGCAGTATTTT,CASSLVWGGTYTDTQYF